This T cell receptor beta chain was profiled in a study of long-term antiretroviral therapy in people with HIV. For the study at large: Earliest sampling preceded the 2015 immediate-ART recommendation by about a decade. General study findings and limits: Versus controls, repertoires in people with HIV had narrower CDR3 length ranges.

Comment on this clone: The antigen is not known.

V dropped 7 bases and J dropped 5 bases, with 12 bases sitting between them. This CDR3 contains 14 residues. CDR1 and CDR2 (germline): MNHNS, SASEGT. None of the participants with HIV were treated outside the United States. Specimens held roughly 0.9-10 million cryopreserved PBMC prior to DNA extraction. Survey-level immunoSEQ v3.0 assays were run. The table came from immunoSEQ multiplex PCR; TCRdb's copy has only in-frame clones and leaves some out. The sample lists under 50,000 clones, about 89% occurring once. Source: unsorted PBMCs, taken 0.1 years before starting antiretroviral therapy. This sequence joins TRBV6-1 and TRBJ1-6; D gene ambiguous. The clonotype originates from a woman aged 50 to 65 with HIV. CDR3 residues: CASTRRADNSPLHF. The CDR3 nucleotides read TGTGCCAGCACCCGGAGGGCAGATAATTCACCCCTCCACTTT.